Listed here is a single T cell receptor beta chain. Its antigen is still unknown. This entry is derived from a study of cytomegalovirus exposure and HLA in healthy donors. Broader study findings: 150 to 200 TCR beta chains were listed as cytomegalovirus-associated.

Germline V gene sequence: CDR1 SGHRS, CDR2 YFSETQ. There are 14 residues in the CDR3. V gave up 3 bases and J gave up 1 base, with 10 bases separating them. Both 60 Vbeta primers and 13 Jbeta primers went into the PCR. Data came from immunoSEQ multiplex PCR; TCRdb stores just in-frame clones and leaves some out. The profile shows 100,000 to 150,000 clones, approximately 84% of them singletons. This clonotype originated in a boy aged 2-15 years in good health and CMV-seronegative. The sample taken for sequencing was PBMCs. The rearrangement links TRBV5-1 to TRBJ1-1, with TRBD1 as a possible D gene (6 bases). The CDR3 sequence: CASSWSGANTEAFF. The CDR3 nucleotides read TGCGCCAGCAGCTGGTCAGGGGCGAACACTGAAGCTTTCTTT.